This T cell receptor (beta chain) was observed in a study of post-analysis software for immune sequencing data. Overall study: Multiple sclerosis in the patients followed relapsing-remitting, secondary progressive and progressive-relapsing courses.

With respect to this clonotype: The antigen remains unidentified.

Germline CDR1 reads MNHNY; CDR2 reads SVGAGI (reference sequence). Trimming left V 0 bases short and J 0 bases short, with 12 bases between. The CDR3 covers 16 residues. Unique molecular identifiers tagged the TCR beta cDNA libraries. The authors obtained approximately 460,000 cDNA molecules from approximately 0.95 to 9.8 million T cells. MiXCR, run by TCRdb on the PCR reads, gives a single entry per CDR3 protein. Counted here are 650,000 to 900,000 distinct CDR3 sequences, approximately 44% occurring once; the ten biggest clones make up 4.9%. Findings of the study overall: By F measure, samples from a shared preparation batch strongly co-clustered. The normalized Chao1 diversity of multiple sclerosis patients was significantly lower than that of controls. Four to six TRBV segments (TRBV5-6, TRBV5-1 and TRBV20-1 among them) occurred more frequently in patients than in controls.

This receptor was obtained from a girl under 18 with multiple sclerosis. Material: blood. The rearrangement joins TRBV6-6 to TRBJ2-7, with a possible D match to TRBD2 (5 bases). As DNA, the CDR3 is TGTGCCAGCAGTTACTCAGGCGGGCCGAGCTCCTACGAGCAGTACTTC. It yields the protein CASSYSGGPSSYEQYF.